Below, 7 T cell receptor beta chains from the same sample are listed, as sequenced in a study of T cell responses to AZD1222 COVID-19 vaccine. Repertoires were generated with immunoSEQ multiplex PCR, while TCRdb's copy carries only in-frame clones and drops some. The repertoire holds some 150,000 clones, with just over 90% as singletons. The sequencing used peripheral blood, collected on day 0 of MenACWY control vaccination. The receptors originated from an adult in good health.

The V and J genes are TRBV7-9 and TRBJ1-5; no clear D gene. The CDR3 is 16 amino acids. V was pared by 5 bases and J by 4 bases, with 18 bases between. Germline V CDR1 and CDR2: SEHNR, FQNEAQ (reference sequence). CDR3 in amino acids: CASSPIGVSGNQPQHF. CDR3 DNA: TGTGCCAGCAGCCCTATTGGGGTTAGCGGGAATCAGCCCCAGCATTTT.

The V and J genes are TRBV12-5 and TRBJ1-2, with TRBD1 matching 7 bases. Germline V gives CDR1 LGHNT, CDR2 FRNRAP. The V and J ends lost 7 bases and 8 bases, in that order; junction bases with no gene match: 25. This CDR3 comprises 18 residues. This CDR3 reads CASAYPGTGLQGGGGYTF. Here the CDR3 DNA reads TGTGCTAGTGCCTACCCCGGGACGGGCCTTCAAGGGGGCGGCGGCTACACCTTC. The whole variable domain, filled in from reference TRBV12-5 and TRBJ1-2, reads DARVTQTPRHKVTEMGQEVTMRCQPILGHNTVFWYRQTMMQGLELLAYFRNRAPLDDSGMPKDRFSAEMPDATLATLKIQPSEPRDSAVYFCASAYPGTGLQGGGGYTFGSGTRLTVV.

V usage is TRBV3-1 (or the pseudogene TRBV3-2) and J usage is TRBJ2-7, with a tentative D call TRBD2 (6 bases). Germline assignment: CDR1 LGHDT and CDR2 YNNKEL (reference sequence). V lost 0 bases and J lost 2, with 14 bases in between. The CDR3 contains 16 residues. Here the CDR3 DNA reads TGTGCCAGCAGCCAAGATCAGGCGGGGCCCCCCTACGAGCAGTACTTC. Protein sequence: CASSQDQAGPPYEQYF.

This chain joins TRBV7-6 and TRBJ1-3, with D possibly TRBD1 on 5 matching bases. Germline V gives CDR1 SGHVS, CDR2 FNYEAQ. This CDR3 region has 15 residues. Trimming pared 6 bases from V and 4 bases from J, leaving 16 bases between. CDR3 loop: CASSFQGEVGNTIYF. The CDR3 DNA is TGTGCCAGCAGTTTTCAGGGTGAGGTCGGAAACACCATATATTTT.

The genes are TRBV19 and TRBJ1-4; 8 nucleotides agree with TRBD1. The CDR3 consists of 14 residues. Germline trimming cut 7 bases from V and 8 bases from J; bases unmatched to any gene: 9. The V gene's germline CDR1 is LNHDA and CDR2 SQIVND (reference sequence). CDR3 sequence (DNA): TGTGCCAGTACCGCCTACAGGGGGGGCGAAAAACTGTTTTTT. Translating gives CASTAYRGGEKLFF.

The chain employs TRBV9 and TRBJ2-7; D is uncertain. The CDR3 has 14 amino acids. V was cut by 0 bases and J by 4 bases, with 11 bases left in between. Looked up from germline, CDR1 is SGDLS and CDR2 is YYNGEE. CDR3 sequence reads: CASSVGSATYEQYF. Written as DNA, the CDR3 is TGTGCCAGCAGCGTAGGGTCAGCTACGTACGAGCAGTACTTC. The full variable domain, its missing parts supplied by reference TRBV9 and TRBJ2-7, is DSGVTQTPKHLITATGQRVTLRCSPRSGDLSVYWYQQSLDQGLQFLIQYYNGEERAKGNILERFSAQQFPDLHSELNLSSLELGDSALYFCASSVGSATYEQYFGPGTRLTVT.

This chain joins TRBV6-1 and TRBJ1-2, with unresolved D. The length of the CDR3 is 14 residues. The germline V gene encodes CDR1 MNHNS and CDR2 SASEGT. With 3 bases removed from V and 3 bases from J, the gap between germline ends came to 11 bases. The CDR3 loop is CASSEATRHYGYTF. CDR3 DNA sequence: TGTGCCAGCAGTGAGGCGACGCGGCACTATGGCTACACCTTC.